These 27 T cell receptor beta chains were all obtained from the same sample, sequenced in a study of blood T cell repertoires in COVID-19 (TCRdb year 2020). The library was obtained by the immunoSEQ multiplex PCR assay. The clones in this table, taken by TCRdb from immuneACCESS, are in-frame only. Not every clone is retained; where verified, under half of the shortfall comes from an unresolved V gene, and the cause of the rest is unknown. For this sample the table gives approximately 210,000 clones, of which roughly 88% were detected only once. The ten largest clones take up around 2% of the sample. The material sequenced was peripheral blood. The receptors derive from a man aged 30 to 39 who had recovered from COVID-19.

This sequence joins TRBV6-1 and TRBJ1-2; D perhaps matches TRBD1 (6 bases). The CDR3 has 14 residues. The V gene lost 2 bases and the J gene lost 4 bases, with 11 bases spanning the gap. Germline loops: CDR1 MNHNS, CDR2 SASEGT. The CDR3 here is CASSEIQGSYGYTF. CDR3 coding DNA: TGTGCCAGCAGTGAAATACAGGGAAGCTATGGCTACACCTTC.

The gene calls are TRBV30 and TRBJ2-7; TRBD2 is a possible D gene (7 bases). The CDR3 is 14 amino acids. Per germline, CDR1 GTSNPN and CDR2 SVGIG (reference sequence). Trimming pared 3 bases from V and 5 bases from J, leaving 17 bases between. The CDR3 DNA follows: TGTGCCTGGAGGAGAGGGGGGGCCGGGGACGAGCAGTACTTC. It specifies CAWRRGGAGDEQYF.

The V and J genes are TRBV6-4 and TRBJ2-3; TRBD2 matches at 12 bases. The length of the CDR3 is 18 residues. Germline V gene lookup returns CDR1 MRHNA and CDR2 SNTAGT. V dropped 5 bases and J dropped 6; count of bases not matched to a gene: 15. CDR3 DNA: TGTGCCAGCAGTTTGAGGGCGGCTAGCGGGGGGGCTTCGGATACGCAGTATTTT. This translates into CASSLRAASGGASDTQYF.

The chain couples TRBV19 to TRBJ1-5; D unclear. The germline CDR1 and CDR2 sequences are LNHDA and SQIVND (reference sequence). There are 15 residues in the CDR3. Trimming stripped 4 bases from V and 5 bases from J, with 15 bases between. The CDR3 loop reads CASSNSNRGDQPQHF. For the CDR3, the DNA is TGTGCCAGTAGTAACTCCAACCGGGGAGATCAGCCCCAGCATTTT.

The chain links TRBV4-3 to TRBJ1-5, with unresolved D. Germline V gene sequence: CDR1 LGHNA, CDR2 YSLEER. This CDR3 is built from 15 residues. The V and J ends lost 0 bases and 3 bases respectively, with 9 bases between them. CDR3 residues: CASSQDLTFNQPQHF. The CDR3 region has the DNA TGCGCCAGCAGCCAAGATTTGACATTCAATCAGCCCCAGCATTTT.

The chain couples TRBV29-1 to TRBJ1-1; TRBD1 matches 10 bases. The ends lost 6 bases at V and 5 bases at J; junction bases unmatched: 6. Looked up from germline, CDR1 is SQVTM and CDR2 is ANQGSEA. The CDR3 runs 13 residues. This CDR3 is CSVLTGGWTEAFF. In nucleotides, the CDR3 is TGCAGCGTCCTGACAGGGGGCTGGACTGAAGCTTTCTTT.

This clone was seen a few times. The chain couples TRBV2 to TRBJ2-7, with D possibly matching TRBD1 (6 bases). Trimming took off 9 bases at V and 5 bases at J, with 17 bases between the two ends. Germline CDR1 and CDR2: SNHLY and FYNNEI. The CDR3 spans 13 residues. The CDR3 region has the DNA TGTGCCAGTAGGACAGTAGAAGTCGACGAGCAGTACTTC. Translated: CASRTVEVDEQYF.

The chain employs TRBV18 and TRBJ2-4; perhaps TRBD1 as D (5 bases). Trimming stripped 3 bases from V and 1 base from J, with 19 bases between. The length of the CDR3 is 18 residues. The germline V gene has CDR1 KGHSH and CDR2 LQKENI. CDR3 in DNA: TGTGCCAGCTCACCCATGGATAGGGGCGATGGGGCCAAAAACATTCAGTACTTC. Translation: CASSPMDRGDGAKNIQYF.

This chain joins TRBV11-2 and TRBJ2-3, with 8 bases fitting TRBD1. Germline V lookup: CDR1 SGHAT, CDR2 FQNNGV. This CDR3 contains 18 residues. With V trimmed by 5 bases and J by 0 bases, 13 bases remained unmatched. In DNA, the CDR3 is TGTGCCAGCAGCCCTACTTTAGGGACAGGATCTAGCACAGATACGCAGTATTTT. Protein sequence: CASSPTLGTGSSTDTQYF.

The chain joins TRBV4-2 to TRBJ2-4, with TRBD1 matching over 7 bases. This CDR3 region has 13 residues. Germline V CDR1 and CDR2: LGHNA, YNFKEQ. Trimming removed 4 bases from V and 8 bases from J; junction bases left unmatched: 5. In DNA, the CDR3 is TGTGCCAGCAGCCCCGACAGGGTGGACATTCAGTACTTC. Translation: CASSPDRVDIQYF.

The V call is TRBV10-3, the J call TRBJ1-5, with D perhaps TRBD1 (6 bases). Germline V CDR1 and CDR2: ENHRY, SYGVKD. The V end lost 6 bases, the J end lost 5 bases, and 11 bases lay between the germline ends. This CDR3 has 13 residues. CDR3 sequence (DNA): TGTGCCATCAGGGATTGGACAGATCAGCCCCAGCATTTT. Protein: CAIRDWTDQPQHF.

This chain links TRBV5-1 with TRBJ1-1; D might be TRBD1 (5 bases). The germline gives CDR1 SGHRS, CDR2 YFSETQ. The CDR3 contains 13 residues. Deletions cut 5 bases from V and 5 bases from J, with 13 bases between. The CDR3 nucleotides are TGCGCCAGCAGGTTTCAGGGATGGACTGAAGCTTTCTTT. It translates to CASRFQGWTEAFF.

CDR3 in amino acids: CASSRQERTDTQYF. The CDR3 DNA reads TGTGCCAGCAGCCGACAGGAGCGCACAGATACGCAGTATTTT. The J gene is TRBJ2-3, the V gene TRBV3-1 (or the pseudogene TRBV3-2), with D possibly matching TRBD1 (6 bases). CDR3 length: 14 residues. Germline loops: CDR1 LGHDT, CDR2 YNNKEL (reference sequence). V was pared by 4 bases and J by 1 base, with 9 bases between.

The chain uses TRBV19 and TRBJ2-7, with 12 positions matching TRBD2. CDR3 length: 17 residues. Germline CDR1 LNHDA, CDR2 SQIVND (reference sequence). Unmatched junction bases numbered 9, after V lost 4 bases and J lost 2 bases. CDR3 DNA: TGTGCCAGTAGTAAGGCTAGCGGGGGGGCTATCCCCTACGAGCAGTACTTC. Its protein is CASSKASGGAIPYEQYF. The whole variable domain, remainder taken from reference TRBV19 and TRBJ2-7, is DGGITQSPKYLFRKEGQNVTLSCEQNLNHDAMYWYRQDPGQGLRLIYYSQIVNDFQKGDIAEGYSVSREKKESFPLTVTSAQKNPTAFYLCASSKASGGAIPYEQYFGPGTRLTVT.

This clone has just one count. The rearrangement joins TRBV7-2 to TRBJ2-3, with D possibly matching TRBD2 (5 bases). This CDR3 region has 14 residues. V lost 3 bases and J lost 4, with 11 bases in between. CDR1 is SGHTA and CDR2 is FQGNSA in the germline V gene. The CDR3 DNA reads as TGTGCCAGCAGCTTCCGGGGAGCCCCAGATACGCAGTATTTT. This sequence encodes CASSFRGAPDTQYF. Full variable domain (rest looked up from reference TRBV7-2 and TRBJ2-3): GAGVSQSPSNKVTEKGKDVELRCDPISGHTALYWYRQSLGQGLEFLIYFQGNSAPDKSGLPSDRFSAERTGGSVSTLTIQRTQQEDSAVYLCASSFRGAPDTQYFGPGTRLTVL.

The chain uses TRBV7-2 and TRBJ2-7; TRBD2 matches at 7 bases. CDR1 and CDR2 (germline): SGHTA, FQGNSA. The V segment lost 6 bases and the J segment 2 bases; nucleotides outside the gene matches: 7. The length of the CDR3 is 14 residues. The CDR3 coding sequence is TGTGCCAGCAGGACAGCTAGCGGACCCTACGAGCAGTACTTC. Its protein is CASRTASGPYEQYF. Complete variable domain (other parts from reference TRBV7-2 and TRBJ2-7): GAGVSQSPSNKVTEKGKDVELRCDPISGHTALYWYRQSLGQGLEFLIYFQGNSAPDKSGLPSDRFSAERTGGSVSTLTIQRTQQEDSAVYLCASRTASGPYEQYFGPGTRLTVT.

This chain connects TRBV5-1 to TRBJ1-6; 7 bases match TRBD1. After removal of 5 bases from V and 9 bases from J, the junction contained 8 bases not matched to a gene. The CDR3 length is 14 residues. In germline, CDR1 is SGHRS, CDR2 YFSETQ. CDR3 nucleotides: TGCGCCAGCAGGCCTACAGGGGAGGCTTCACCCCTCCACTTT. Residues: CASRPTGEASPLHF.

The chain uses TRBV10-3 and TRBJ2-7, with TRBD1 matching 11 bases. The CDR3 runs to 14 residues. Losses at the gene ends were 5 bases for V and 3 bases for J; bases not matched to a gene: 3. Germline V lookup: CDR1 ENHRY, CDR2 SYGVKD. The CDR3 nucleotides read TGTGCCATCAGTCCGGGACAGGGGGTCTACGAGCAGTACTTC. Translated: CAISPGQGVYEQYF.

The CDR3 bases are TGTGCCAGCAGCCTCGACAGGTCCTATGGCTACACCTTC. It is translated as CASSLDRSYGYTF. The rearrangement uses TRBV7-9 and TRBJ1-2, with D tentatively TRBD1 (6 bases). Trimming shortened V by 5 bases and J by 4 bases, and 11 bases separated the two germline ends. Germline CDR1 is SEHNR and CDR2 is FQNEAQ (reference sequence). There are 13 residues in the CDR3.

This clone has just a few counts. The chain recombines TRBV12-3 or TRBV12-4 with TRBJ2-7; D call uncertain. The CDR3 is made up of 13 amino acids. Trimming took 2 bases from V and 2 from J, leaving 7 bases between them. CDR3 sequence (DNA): TGTGCCAGCAGTTTAACTGGAGCCTACGAGCAGTACTTC. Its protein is CASSLTGAYEQYF.

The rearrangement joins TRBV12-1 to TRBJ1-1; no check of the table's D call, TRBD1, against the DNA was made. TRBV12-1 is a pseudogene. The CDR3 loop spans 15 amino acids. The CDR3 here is CAGRTYSRAYPEAFF. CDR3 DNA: TGTGCCGGTAGGACGTATAGCAGGGCCTACCCTGAAGCTTTCTTT.

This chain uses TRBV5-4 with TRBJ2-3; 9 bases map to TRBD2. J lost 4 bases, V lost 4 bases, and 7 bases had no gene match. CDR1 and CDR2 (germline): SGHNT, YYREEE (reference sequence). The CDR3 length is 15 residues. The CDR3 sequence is CASSAPGLAADTQYF. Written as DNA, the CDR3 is TGTGCCAGCAGCGCCCCGGGACTAGCAGCAGATACGCAGTATTTT.

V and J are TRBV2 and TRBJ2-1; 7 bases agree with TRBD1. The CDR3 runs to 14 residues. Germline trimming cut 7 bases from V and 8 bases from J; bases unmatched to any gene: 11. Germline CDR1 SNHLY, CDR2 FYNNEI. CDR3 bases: TGTGCCAGCACCCGACAGGGAATTGAGGATGAGCAGTTCTTC. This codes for CASTRQGIEDEQFF.

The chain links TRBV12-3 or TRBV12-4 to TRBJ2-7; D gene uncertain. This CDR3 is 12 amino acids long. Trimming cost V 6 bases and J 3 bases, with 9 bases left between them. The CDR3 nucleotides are TGTGCCAGCAGGGGCCGGTACTACGAGCAGTACTTC. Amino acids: CASRGRYYEQYF.

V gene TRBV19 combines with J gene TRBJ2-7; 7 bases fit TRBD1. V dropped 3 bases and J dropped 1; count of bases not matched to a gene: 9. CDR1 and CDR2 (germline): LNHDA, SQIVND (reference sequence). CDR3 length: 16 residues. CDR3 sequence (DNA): TGTGCCAGTAGTATGTGGTCCTCGACAGGGTCCTACGAGCAGTACTTC. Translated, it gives CASSMWSSTGSYEQYF.

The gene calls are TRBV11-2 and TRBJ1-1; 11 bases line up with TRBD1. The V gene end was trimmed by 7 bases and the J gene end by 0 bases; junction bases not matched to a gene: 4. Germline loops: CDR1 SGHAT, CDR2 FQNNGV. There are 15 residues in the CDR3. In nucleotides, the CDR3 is TGTGCCAGCAAAGGACAGGGGGCAGTGAACACTGAAGCTTTCTTT. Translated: CASKGQGAVNTEAFF.

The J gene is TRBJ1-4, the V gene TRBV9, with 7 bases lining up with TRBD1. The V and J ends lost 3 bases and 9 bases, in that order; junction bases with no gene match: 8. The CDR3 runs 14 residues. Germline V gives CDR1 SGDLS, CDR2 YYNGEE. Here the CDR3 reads CASSGPGQSQKLFF. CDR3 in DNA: TGTGCCAGCAGCGGACCGGGACAGTCACAAAAACTGTTTTTT.